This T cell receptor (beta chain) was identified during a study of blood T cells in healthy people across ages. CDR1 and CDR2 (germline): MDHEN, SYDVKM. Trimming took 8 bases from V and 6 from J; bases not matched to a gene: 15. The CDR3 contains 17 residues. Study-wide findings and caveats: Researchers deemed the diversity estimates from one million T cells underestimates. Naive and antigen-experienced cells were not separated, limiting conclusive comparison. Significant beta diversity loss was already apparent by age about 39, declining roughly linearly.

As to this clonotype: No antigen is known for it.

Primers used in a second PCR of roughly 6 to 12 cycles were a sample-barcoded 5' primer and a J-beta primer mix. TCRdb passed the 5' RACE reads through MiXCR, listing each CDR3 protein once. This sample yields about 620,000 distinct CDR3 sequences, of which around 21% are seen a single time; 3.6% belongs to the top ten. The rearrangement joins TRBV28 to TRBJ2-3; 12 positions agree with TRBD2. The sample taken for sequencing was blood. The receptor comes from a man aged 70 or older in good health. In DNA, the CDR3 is TGTGCCAGCGGTCCTAGCGGGAGGGCCGGATATGCGGATACGCAGTATTTT. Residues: CASGPSGRAGYADTQYF.